A selection of T cell receptor beta chains follows, all from one sample in a study of CD8 T cells in ankylosing spondylitis. TCRdb re-derived calls from the 5' RACE reads in MiXCR, one entry per CDR3 protein. The sample contains 750,000 to 850,000 distinct CDR3 sequences, about an eighth of which appear only once. The material sequenced was blood, either unsorted or a sorted T cell fraction (not recorded which). The receptors stem from a male donor with ankylosing spondylitis. CDR3s leave out the opening cysteine and the closing phenylalanine or tryptophan. Clone sizes are given selectively: once, few, many, or a class where the clone is expanded.

>many|TRBV7-2|TRBJ2-7
ASSLYDEQY
>few|TRBV7-2|TRBJ1-2
ASSLYVDYGYT
>many|TRBV12-3/TRBV12-4|TRBJ2-3
ASSTHTDTQY
>-|TRBV5-1|TRBJ2-1
ASSLGTSGVNEQF
>-|TRBV5-1|TRBJ2-7
ASSEWGDREQY
>-|TRBV6-1|TRBJ1-1
ASSEGTGGAVTEAF
>many|TRBV5-1|TRBJ1-6
ASSSGQGGNSPLH
>few|TRBV20-1|TRBJ2-3
SAIGLADLGDTQY
>-|TRBV5-5|TRBJ2-1
ASSPTGGTYNEQF
>-|TRBV5-1|TRBJ2-7
ASNPSGVSYEQY
>-|TRBV28|TRBJ1-1
ASSLSLLGTEAF
>-|TRBV20-1|TRBJ2-1
SARDQGTGTDEQF
>few|TRBV4-3|TRBJ2-2
ASSTKPDTGELF
>many|TRBV20-1|TRBJ2-5
SARRDRYQETQY
>many|TRBV20-1|TRBJ2-1
SARAKRGASYNEQF
>-|TRBV7-2|TRBJ2-7
ASSLAVTTGASYEQY
>many|TRBV29-1|TRBJ2-7
SVGQSYEQY
>many|TRBV29-1|TRBJ1-5
SPPYHQPQH
>many|TRBV29-1|TRBJ1-1
SASRQGEAF
>few|TRBV20-1|TRBJ1-1
SARGARNLNEAF
>-|TRBV6-9|TRBJ2-3
ASTPVEGGTDTQY
>-|TRBV7-9|TRBJ1-4
ASSLAGQDSEKLF
>-|TRBV9|TRBJ1-1
ASSVVPGWAF
>few|TRBV5-1|TRBJ1-1
ASSLSWTPTSKAF
>-|TRBV7-9|TRBJ2-5
ASSLTRREETQY
>many|TRBV12-3/TRBV12-4|TRBJ2-7
ASSFLGYEQY
>-|TRBV6-2/TRBV6-3|TRBJ2-3
ASILGGQDHGQY
>-|TRBV27|TRBJ1-5
ASSGDPNQPQH
>-|TRBV12-3/TRBV12-4|TRBJ2-5
ASSLASAGGIQY
>few|TRBV15|TRBJ1-6
ATSRGLERGNSPLH
>many|TRBV20-1|TRBJ2-4
SASENIQY
>few|TRBV15|TRBJ2-7
ATSSPLADYEQY
>-|TRBV4-1|TRBJ2-1
ASSPRGEDYYNEQF
>few|TRBV2|TRBJ2-1
AFSPGLEQF
>few|TRBV19|TRBJ2-1
ASSMAQGYNEQF
>few|TRBV7-2|TRBJ2-1
ASSLRGGHEQF
>-|TRBV5-4|TRBJ2-4
ASSIGSSKNIQY
>many|TRBV20-1|TRBJ1-5
SAMGRGTDSNQPQH
>-|TRBV4-3|TRBJ2-3
ASSQTRKREGTDTQY
>many|TRBV10-3|TRBJ2-7
AISELSYEQY
>few|TRBV29-1|TRBJ1-1
SVDNNPRLNTEAF
>-|TRBV6-5|TRBJ1-5
ASSYPIDKSNQPQH
>few|TRBV5-1|TRBJ2-5
ASSLPTGTETQY
>few|TRBV25-1|TRBJ1-3
ASSEPRTGGNTIY
>many|TRBV20-1|TRBJ2-2
SARVGGTTNTGELF
>-|TRBV5-1|TRBJ2-2
ASSLGDLRTGELF
>many|TRBV7-2|TRBJ1-1
ASSLEASWGAF
>many|TRBV12-3/TRBV12-4|TRBJ1-2
ASSATASYGYT
>many|TRBV7-7|TRBJ2-1
ASSLEDSYNEQF
>many|TRBV7-2|TRBJ2-3
ASSLPPSGASTDTQY
>-|TRBV20-1|TRBJ2-1
SARVLMGRTPGGNEQF
>-|TRBV3-1|TRBJ2-1
ASSPPGTSRSYNEQF
>-|TRBV7-2|TRBJ1-6
ASSSATGRSPLH
>few|TRBV6-2/TRBV6-3|TRBJ2-7
ASSYPFSGTGDEQY
>many|TRBV20-1|TRBJ2-7
SASGRYEQY
>-|TRBV5-5|TRBJ2-7
ASSLYYNYEQY
>many|TRBV12-3/TRBV12-4|TRBJ2-5
ASKGGQFQETQY
>many|TRBV20-1|TRBJ1-6
SASTAGEEDSPLH